The 27 T cell receptor beta chains below all came from one sample that was sequenced in a study of molecular identifiers for immune sequencing clone quantification. TCRdb redid the calling of the PCR reads with MiXCR, one entry per CDR3 protein. The sample lists 600,000 to 650,000 distinct CDR3 sequences; less than 20% were seen once. Sequenced material: naive CD8+ T cells from blood, with Jurkat cell RNA spiked in. The sample's subset: FACS-sorted CD8+CD4-CCR7+CD45RA+ naive T cells. All receptors derive from a human donor in good health. Some libraries in this study had Jurkat cell RNA spiked in.

As concerns this clonotype: One end of the junction is discordant with germline, which a read error may explain. The chain recombines TRBV27 with TRBJ1-5; D remains ambiguous. Per the germline V gene, CDR1 is MNHEY and CDR2 is SMNVEV (reference sequence). This CDR3 comprises 17 residues. The CDR3 loop reads CASNPGAVIYSNQLQHF. CDR3 nucleotide sequence: TGTGCCAGCAATCCCGGAGCAGTCATCTATAGCAATCAGCTCCAGCATTTT.

The chain has TRBV20-1 and TRBJ2-1; 7 nucleotides match TRBD2. With V trimmed by 1 base and J by 3 bases, 15 bases remained unmatched. Germline CDR1 is DFQATT and CDR2 is SNEGSKA (reference sequence). This CDR3 is built from 18 residues. This CDR3 is CSARAGGWAGVVYNEQFF. The DNA of the CDR3 is TGCAGTGCTAGAGCGGGGGGATGGGCGGGAGTAGTCTACAATGAGCAGTTCTTC.

This chain connects TRBV27 to TRBJ1-5; 8 bases fit TRBD1. The CDR3 has 14 residues. Germline CDR1 MNHEY, CDR2 SMNVEV (reference sequence). Trimming removed 2 bases from V and 6 bases from J; junction bases left unmatched: 3. Here the CDR3 reads CASSLQGAFQPQHF. The CDR3 DNA follows: TGTGCCAGCAGTTTACAGGGGGCGTTTCAGCCCCAGCATTTT.

This clonotype was seen repeatedly, ten times or more. The chain has TRBV28 and TRBJ1-3; D is possibly TRBD1 (5 bases). This CDR3 has 14 residues. Germline CDR1 is MDHEN and CDR2 is SYDVKM. Trimming stripped 6 bases from V and 4 bases from J, with 13 bases between. CDR3 sequence: CASRVRGGGNTIYF. The CDR3 DNA is TGTGCCAGCAGAGTAAGGGGAGGAGGAAACACCATATATTTT.

This chain links TRBV27 with TRBJ2-2; D is uncertain. Germline CDR1 reads MNHEY; CDR2 reads SMNVEV (reference sequence). V shed 5 bases and J shed 4 bases, with 14 bases lying between them. The CDR3 contains 15 residues. CDR3 amino acids: CASSPGSKPTGELFF. The CDR3 DNA reads TGTGCCAGCAGTCCAGGCTCCAAGCCCACCGGGGAGCTGTTTTTT.

This clonotype has a handful of counts. The CDR3 region is CASSLDSPGTGGAQETQYF. In nucleotides, the CDR3 is TGTGCCAGCAGCTTAGACAGCCCCGGGACTGGCGGGGCCCAAGAGACCCAGTACTTC. The chain links TRBV7-6 to TRBJ2-5; possible D gene TRBD2, 6 bases. The germline V and J ends were trimmed by 1 base and 1 base, with 22 bases remaining between them. This CDR3 region has 19 residues. Germline CDR1 reads SGHVS; CDR2 reads FNYEAQ. The complete variable domain, with remaining parts taken from reference TRBV7-6 and TRBJ2-5, reads GAGVSQSPRYKVTKRGQDVALRCDPISGHVSLYWYRQALGQGPEFLTYFNYEAQQDKSGLPNDRFSAERPEGSISTLTIQRTEQRDSAMYRCASSLDSPGTGGAQETQYFGPGTRLLVL.

This clonotype came up many times. This chain connects TRBV12-3 or TRBV12-4 to TRBJ2-3; 9 bases map to TRBD1. With 1 base clipped from V and 6 bases from J, the junction kept 5 bases outside the gene matches. CDR3 length equals 15 residues. This CDR3 is CASSLETGGRDTQYF. The CDR3 bases are TGTGCCAGCAGTTTAGAGACAGGGGGTAGGGATACGCAGTATTTT.

Only a few counts were recorded for this clonotype. This chain joins TRBV20-1 and TRBJ1-1; no reliable D call. V shed 0 bases and J shed 7 bases, with 9 bases lying between them. This CDR3 contains 12 residues. Per the germline V gene, CDR1 is DFQATT and CDR2 is SNEGSKA (reference sequence). CDR3 DNA: TGCAGTGCTAGAGATTTACAAGTTGAAGCTTTCTTT. Protein: CSARDLQVEAFF.

This clonotype has just a few counts. The V gene is TRBV5-1, the J gene TRBJ2-3, with 10 positions matching TRBD1. CDR3 length: 16 amino acids. CDR1 is SGHRS, CDR2 YFSETQ, per germline. V was pared by 4 bases and J by 2 bases, with 7 bases of the junction left unmatched. CDR3 DNA sequence: TGCGCCAGCAGCACACGGACAGGGGGAGCCACAGATACGCAGTATTTT. Translating it yields CASSTRTGGATDTQYF.

This clonotype has at least ten counts. The J gene is TRBJ1-1, the V gene TRBV4-1; no definite D call. The V and J ends lost 1 base and 5 bases respectively, with 11 bases between them. This CDR3 region has 14 residues. The germline V gene has CDR1 MGHRA and CDR2 YSYEKL. CDR3 sequence (DNA): TGCGCCAGCAGCCAAGGCCCTCGGGCAACTGAAGCTTTCTTT. Amino acid sequence: CASSQGPRATEAFF.

This clonotype has only a few counts. The chain links TRBV7-2 to TRBJ1-2; perhaps TRBD1 as D (6 bases). V was cut by 3 bases and J by 7 bases, with 24 bases left in between. Germline lookup yields CDR1 SGHTA and CDR2 FQGNSA. The CDR3 covers 17 residues. The DNA for the CDR3 is TGTGCCAGCAGCTTTCCTCGGACAGAGACTGAGACTACTGGCTACACCTTC. The encoded protein is CASSFPRTETETTGYTF.

This clonotype was counted a few times. A much larger clone differs by one base, so this may be a read error. The chain uses TRBV5-1 and TRBJ1-1, with D unresolved. The CDR3 runs to 14 residues. CDR1 SGHRS and CDR2 YFSETQ come from the germline V gene. With 0 bases removed from V and 4 bases from J, the gap between germline ends came to 10 bases. CDR3 bases: TGCGCCAGCAGCTTGGGAGGTAGTCTCACTGAAGCTTTCTTT. Encoded protein: CASSLGGSLTEAFF.

The chain joins TRBV10-1 to TRBJ2-1; D may be TRBD2 (6 bases). The CDR3 has 15 residues. Trimming took 2 bases from V and 3 from J, leaving 11 bases between them. From germline, CDR1 is WNHNN and CDR2 SYGVQD (reference sequence). The CDR3 coding sequence is TGCGCCAGCAGTGAGGTCGGGGGTGTCTACAATGAGCAGTTCTTC. Translating it yields CASSEVGGVYNEQFF.

This sequence joins TRBV6-5 and TRBJ1-6, with TRBD1 matching over 7 bases. V lost 6 bases and J lost 10; bases outside the gene matches: 18. The CDR3 is 17 amino acids. CDR1 is MNHEY, CDR2 SVGAGI, per germline. The CDR3 sequence: CASSSTPRGIRMSPLHF. CDR3 DNA sequence: TGTGCCAGCAGCTCAACCCCCAGGGGGATACGTATGTCACCCCTCCACTTT.

This clonotype has a count of ten or more. This chain joins TRBV27 and TRBJ1-1, with D unresolved. Per germline, CDR1 MNHEY and CDR2 SMNVEV (reference sequence). The V gene lost 2 bases and the J gene lost 1 base, with 8 bases spanning the gap. This CDR3 has 14 amino acids. CDR3 bases: TGTGCCAGCAGTTTAGTTCCTCCGAACACTGAAGCTTTCTTT. This codes for CASSLVPPNTEAFF.

In this sample, this clonotype turned up many times. The chain links TRBV7-8 to TRBJ1-3, with 11 positions matching TRBD1. Germline V gene sequence: CDR1 SGHVS, CDR2 FQNEAQ. CDR3 length: 15 residues. Germline trimming cut 7 bases from V and 9 bases from J; bases unmatched to any gene: 11. The CDR3 DNA reads TGTGCCAGCACCCAACCGGGACAGGGGGTAGGCACCATATATTTT. This encodes CASTQPGQGVGTIYF.

This clonotype was recorded at least ten times. J is TRBJ2-3 and V is TRBV11-1, with D maybe TRBD1 (6 bases). The CDR3 has 14 amino acids. Germline CDR1 is SGHAT and CDR2 is FQDESV (reference sequence). V lost 6 bases and J 0 bases, leaving 10 bases between the germline ends. CDR3 amino acids: CASRDSTSTDTQYF. For the CDR3, the DNA is TGTGCCAGCAGGGACAGCACTAGCACAGATACGCAGTATTTT.

This clonotype came up many times. The chain uses TRBV7-6 and TRBJ2-2; D tentatively reads TRBD1 or TRBD2 (6 bases each). CDR3 length: 17 residues. With 0 bases removed from V and 5 bases from J, the gap between germline ends came to 16 bases. Germline-derived CDR1 and CDR2 are SGHVS and FNYEAQ. CDR3 coding DNA: TGTGCCAGCAGCTTAGCGCCGGGGGCCATGGGGACCGGGGAGCTGTTTTTT. Translation: CASSLAPGAMGTGELFF.

This clonotype was found a few times. V and J are TRBV9 and TRBJ1-4; 8 bases line up with TRBD1. CDR3 size: 15 residues. CDR1 and CDR2 from the germline V gene are SGDLS and YYNGEE. Trimming took 4 bases from V and 7 from J; bases not matched to a gene: 9. The CDR3 loop is CASSPVQGAREKLFF. CDR3 nucleotides: TGTGCCAGCAGCCCGGTGCAGGGGGCGCGTGAAAAACTGTTTTTT.

This clonotype was counted ten times or more. V usage is TRBV12-3 or TRBV12-4 and J usage is TRBJ2-2; D is unclear. The CDR3 runs 15 residues. V was pared by 4 bases and J by 6 bases, with 15 bases between. CDR3 sequence: CASSWAGPRSGELFF. For the CDR3, the DNA is TGTGCCAGCAGTTGGGCAGGTCCACGATCCGGGGAGCTGTTTTTT.

About this clonotype: Possible read error: a much larger clone is one base away. The chain combines TRBV18 with TRBJ1-2; D remains unclear. The CDR3 has 16 amino acids. Germline V lookup: CDR1 KGHSH, CDR2 LQKENI. The chain's CDR3 is CASSPSSTPYNCGYTF. For the CDR3, the DNA is TGTGCCAGCTCACCATCTTCGACACCTTATAACTGTGGCTACACCTTC.

This clonotype was detected only a few times. The CDR3 region is CASSGTGIPDNEQFF. CDR3 in DNA: TGTGCCAGCAGCGGGACAGGGATCCCAGACAATGAGCAGTTCTTC. The chain links TRBV7-9 to TRBJ2-1, with 9 bases matching TRBD1. Trimming removed 5 bases from V and 5 bases from J; junction bases left unmatched: 7. The CDR3 has 15 amino acids. The germline V gene has CDR1 SEHNR and CDR2 FQNEAQ (reference sequence).

This clonotype occurred many times. The CDR3 reads CSVEDLSGSRGGELFF. The CDR3 DNA reads as TGCAGCGTTGAAGATCTGAGCGGGAGTAGGGGCGGGGAGCTGTTTTTT. V usage is TRBV29-1 and J usage is TRBJ2-2; 8 bases align to TRBD2. Germline assignment: CDR1 SQVTM and CDR2 ANQGSEA. CDR3 length: 16 residues. The trim removed 0 bases at V and 7 bases at J, leaving 10 bases unmatched.

The genes are TRBV6-4 and TRBJ2-3; TRBD1 or TRBD2 may be the D gene (5 bases each). This CDR3 comprises 15 residues. Germline CDR1 and CDR2: MRHNA and SNTAGT. V was clipped by 0 bases and J by 10 bases, with 17 bases between them. The CDR3 spells CASSDSVVGRGAQYF. The CDR3 DNA is TGTGCCAGCAGTGACTCGGTTGTAGGCCGAGGGGCGCAGTATTTT.

This clonotype was observed many times. The chain is built from TRBV25-1 and TRBJ2-3; D is possibly TRBD1 or TRBD2 (6 bases each). This CDR3 has 15 residues. With 3 bases removed from V and 10 bases from J, the gap between germline ends came to 20 bases. In germline, CDR1 is MGHDK, CDR2 SYGVNS. The CDR3 loop reads CASSERDINELAQYF. In nucleotides, the CDR3 is TGTGCCAGCAGTGAGCGGGACATCAATGAGTTAGCGCAGTATTTT.

This clonotype was recorded many times. V gene TRBV7-6 combines with J gene TRBJ2-7, with 9 nucleotides matching TRBD1. CDR1 and CDR2 from the germline V gene are SGHVS and FNYEAQ. Germline trimming cut 2 bases from V and 7 bases from J; bases unmatched to any gene: 12. CDR3 size: 16 residues. CDR3 region: CASSLRGQGNLREQYF. The CDR3 DNA reads as TGTGCCAGCAGCTTACGGGGACAGGGTAATTTGAGGGAGCAGTACTTC. Full variable domain (remainder filled in from reference TRBV7-6 and TRBJ2-7): GAGVSQSPRYKVTKRGQDVALRCDPISGHVSLYWYRQALGQGPEFLTYFNYEAQQDKSGLPNDRFSAERPEGSISTLTIQRTEQRDSAMYRCASSLRGQGNLREQYFGPGTRLTVT.

The sample holds many counts of this clonotype. J is TRBJ2-5 and V is TRBV7-9, with 12 nucleotides matching TRBD2. In germline, CDR1 is SEHNR, CDR2 FQNEAQ (reference sequence). The V and J ends lost 9 bases and 1 base, in that order; junction bases with no gene match: 6. The CDR3 is 15 residues long. The chain's CDR3 is CASLLAGGPQETQYF. CDR3 nucleotides: TGTGCCAGTCTACTAGCGGGAGGCCCCCAAGAGACCCAGTACTTC. Complete variable domain (other parts from reference TRBV7-9 and TRBJ2-5): DTGVSQNPRHKITKRGQNVTFRCDPISEHNRLYWYRQTLGQGPEFLTYFQNEAQLEKSRLLSDRFSAERPKGSFSTLEIQRTEQGDSAMYLCASLLAGGPQETQYFGPGTRLLVL.